The 30 T cell receptor beta chains below all came from one sample that was sequenced in a study of PD-L1 blockade in urothelial cancer. The data were produced by immunoSEQ multiplex PCR, yet TCRdb's version contains in-frame clones alone and is incomplete. The sample shows about 95,000 clones, around 90% of them seen only once. The time point was: pretreatment peripheral blood. The material was PBMCs, obtained around atezolizumab (anti-PD-L1) treatment. All receptors derive from a man aged 55 to 69 with urothelial cancer.

In nucleotides, the CDR3 is TGTGCCAGCAGCACAGAGAGGGGGGGACAAACCGGGGAGCTGTTTTTT. Translating gives CASSTERGGQTGELFF. The V and J genes are TRBV7-7 and TRBJ2-2, with TRBD2 as a possible D gene (7 bases). This CDR3 region has 16 residues. CDR1 SSHAT and CDR2 FNYEAQ come from the germline V gene (reference sequence). Trimming took off 5 bases at V and 5 bases at J, with 18 bases between the two ends.

CDR3 loop: CASSRTGNTQYF. DNA for the CDR3: TGTGCCAGCAGTCGGACTGGGAATACGCAGTATTTT. The V call is TRBV7-3, the J call TRBJ2-3, with a weak D call TRBD2 (5 bases). The V gene lost 6 bases and the J gene lost 7 bases, with 11 bases spanning the gap. CDR3 length: 12 residues. Germline-derived CDR1 and CDR2 are SGHTA and FQGTGA. The whole variable domain, filled in from reference TRBV7-3 and TRBJ2-3, reads GAGVSQTPSNKVTEKGKYVELRCDPISGHTALYWYRQSLGQGPEFLIYFQGTGAADDSGLPNDRFFAVRPEGSVSTLKIQRTERGDSAVYLCASSRTGNTQYFGPGTRLTVL.

As to this clone: It may be a read error: a sequence one base away is much more abundant. The chain is built from TRBV7-2 and TRBJ1-5; D gene unclear. The CDR3 is made up of 13 amino acids. Germline-derived CDR1 and CDR2 are SGHTA and FQGNSA. The ends were cut back, 1 base at V and 4 bases at J, with 5 bases in the middle. The CDR3 nucleotides read TGTGCCAGCAGCTTAGTCCGGAATCAGCCCCAGCATTTT. It codes for CASSLVRNQPQHF. Looking up the rest from reference TRBV7-2 and TRBJ1-5 gives the full variable domain: GAGVSQSPSNKVTEKGKDVELRCDPISGHTALYWYRQSLGQGLEFLIYFQGNSAPDKSGLPSDRFSAERTGGSVSTLTIQRTQQEDSAVYLCASSLVRNQPQHFGDGTRLSIL.

The chain couples TRBV5-1 to TRBJ2-7, with TRBD2 identical over 8 bases. There are 15 residues in the CDR3. V gave up 0 bases and J gave up 2 bases; unmatched junction bases: 4. CDR1 SGHRS and CDR2 YFSETQ come from the germline V gene. In DNA form, the CDR3 reads TGCGCCAGCAGCTTGGTGGCTAGCGGGCCCTACGAGCAGTACTTC. Its translation is CASSLVASGPYEQYF.

V usage is TRBV10-3 and J usage is TRBJ2-3; 8 positions match TRBD2. This CDR3 region has 17 residues. Germline-derived CDR1 and CDR2 are ENHRY and SYGVKD. The trim removed 2 bases at V and 3 bases at J, leaving 10 bases unmatched. For the CDR3, the DNA is TGTGCCATCAGTGAGACCAGCGGGAGCCGAGTTACAGATACGCAGTATTTT. Residues: CAISETSGSRVTDTQYF.

The rearrangement links TRBV27 to TRBJ1-5, with 9 bases aligning to TRBD1. Trimming took 2 bases from V and 4 from J; bases not matched to a gene: 9. The CDR3 runs to 17 residues. Germline V CDR1 and CDR2: MNHEY, SMNVEV (reference sequence). The CDR3 here is CASSLGTGSRVNQPQHF. In nucleotides, the CDR3 is TGTGCCAGCAGTTTAGGGACAGGGTCCAGGGTGAATCAGCCCCAGCATTTT.

This rearrangement joins TRBV4-3 to TRBJ1-2; TRBD1 matches at 7 bases. CDR1 and CDR2 from the germline V gene are LGHNA and YSLEER. Trimming took 0 bases from V and 8 from J; bases not matched to a gene: 9. The CDR3 runs to 15 residues. The CDR3 here is CASSQDDREKRGYTF. CDR3 nucleotides: TGCGCCAGCAGCCAAGACGACAGGGAGAAAAGAGGCTACACCTTC.

This chain links TRBV7-8 with TRBJ1-3, with D maybe TRBD1 (5 bases). Germline V gene sequence: CDR1 SGHVS, CDR2 FQNEAQ. The CDR3 is 14 amino acids. Deletions cut 2 bases from V and 4 bases from J, with 9 bases between. CDR3 in DNA: TGTGCCAGCAGCTTACAAGGGGTCGGAAACACCATATATTTT. Translated: CASSLQGVGNTIYF.

The genes are TRBV5-6 and TRBJ2-2; D uncertain. This CDR3 spans 12 amino acids. Germline CDR1 and CDR2: SGHDT and YYEEEE. Trimming stripped 0 bases from V and 7 bases from J, with 4 bases between. As DNA, the CDR3 is TGTGCCAGCAGCTTGGGTCTCGGGGAGCTGTTTTTT. Translated: CASSLGLGELFF.

The chain has TRBV2 and TRBJ1-1, with D possibly TRBD1 on 5 matching bases. The ends were cut back, 2 bases at V and 0 bases at J, with 10 bases in the middle. The CDR3 length is 15 residues. Germline CDR1 is SNHLY and CDR2 is FYNNEI. This chain's CDR3 is CASSEYGGMNTEAFF. CDR3 nucleotide sequence: TGTGCCAGCAGTGAATATGGGGGGATGAACACTGAAGCTTTCTTT. The complete variable domain, with remaining parts taken from reference TRBV2 and TRBJ1-1, reads EPEVTQTPSHQVTQMGQEVILRCVPISNHLYFYWYRQILGQKVEFLVSFYNNEISEKSEIFDDQFSVERPDGSNFTLKIRSTKLEDSAMYFCASSEYGGMNTEAFFGQGTRLTVV.

V gene TRBV7-2 combines with J gene TRBJ2-1; tentative D call: TRBD2 (6 bases). Germline loops: CDR1 SGHTA, CDR2 FQGNSA. Trimming cost V 5 bases and J 5 bases, with 19 bases left between them. The CDR3 spans 16 residues. The CDR3 bases are TGTGCCAGCAGCGATTCGTGGGGGGTCGGCGACAATGAGCAGTTCTTC. Residues: CASSDSWGVGDNEQFF.

This chain connects TRBV2 to TRBJ1-5; TRBD1 is a possible D gene (6 bases). This CDR3 has 14 amino acids. Germline CDR1 is SNHLY and CDR2 is FYNNEI. V gave up 10 bases and J gave up 7 bases, with 20 bases separating them. The CDR3: CATNLEGERQPQHF. CDR3 nucleotide sequence: TGTGCCACCAACTTAGAGGGGGAGAGGCAGCCCCAGCATTTT. The full variable domain, in which reference TRBV2 and TRBJ1-5 provide the parts outside the CDR3, is EPEVTQTPSHQVTQMGQEVILRCVPISNHLYFYWYRQILGQKVEFLVSFYNNEISEKSEIFDDQFSVERPDGSNFTLKIRSTKLEDSAMYFCATNLEGERQPQHFGDGTRLSIL.

This sequence joins TRBV9 and TRBJ2-5; the D is unclear. The CDR3 is 15 amino acids. Germline V gene sequence: CDR1 SGDLS, CDR2 YYNGEE. V was trimmed by 0 bases and J by 4 bases, leaving 13 bases between them. CDR3 nucleotides: TGTGCCAGCAGCGTAGCTCTCGGCGGCACAGAGACCCAGTACTTC. Its protein is CASSVALGGTETQYF.

The rearrangement links TRBV7-9 to TRBJ1-5; 8 nucleotides match TRBD1. Germline V lookup: CDR1 SEHNR, CDR2 FQNEAQ (reference sequence). The J segment lost 7 bases and the V segment lost 5 bases, leaving 10 bases of the junction unmatched. The CDR3 extends over 15 amino acids. In DNA, the CDR3 is TGTGCCAGCAGCCCAGACAGGGGTCTTGGGCAGCCCCAGCATTTT. Encoded protein: CASSPDRGLGQPQHF.

The chain has TRBV5-6 and TRBJ2-5; 13 bases fit TRBD2. Germline loops: CDR1 SGHDT, CDR2 YYEEEE. Trimming at V came to 4 bases and at J to 7 bases, leaving 7 bases not matched to a gene. This CDR3 is 15 amino acids long. The CDR3 region is CASSQTSGGRGTQYF. In DNA form, the CDR3 reads TGTGCCAGCAGCCAGACTAGCGGGGGGAGAGGGACCCAGTACTTC. Drawing the rest from reference TRBV5-6 and TRBJ2-5, the complete variable domain is DAGVTQSPTHLIKTRGQQVTLRCSPKSGHDTVSWYQQALGQGPQFIFQYYEEEERQRGNFPDRFSGHQFPNYSSELNVNALLLGDSALYLCASSQTSGGRGTQYFGPGTRLLVL.

The chain recombines TRBV7-9 with TRBJ2-3; D is possibly TRBD2 (7 bases). Germline loops: CDR1 SEHNR, CDR2 FQNEAQ (reference sequence). V was cut by 1 base and J by 1 base, with 15 bases left in between. The CDR3 consists of 17 residues. The CDR3 is CASSLDMGGGGTDTQYF. CDR3 DNA: TGTGCCAGCAGCTTAGACATGGGCGGGGGCGGCACAGATACGCAGTATTTT.

The chain links TRBV28 to TRBJ2-3; weak D call: TRBD2 (5 bases). Trimming pared 6 bases from V and 3 bases from J, leaving 16 bases between. The CDR3 totals 15 residues. Per the germline V gene, CDR1 is MDHEN and CDR2 is SYDVKM. The CDR3 here is CASRGLASGTDTQYF. The CDR3, as DNA: TGTGCCAGCAGGGGGTTAGCGTCCGGGACAGATACGCAGTATTTT.

V is TRBV4-1 and J is TRBJ1-4; D not certain. V was trimmed by 4 bases and J by 0 bases, leaving 6 bases between them. This CDR3 has 14 residues. Germline-derived CDR1 and CDR2 are MGHRA and YSYEKL. The CDR3 spells CASSRDATNEKLFF. DNA for the CDR3: TGCGCCAGCAGCCGAGACGCAACTAATGAAAAACTGTTTTTT.

The CDR3 region has the DNA TGTGCCAGTATCGGGGGGGGAAGGAACGAGCAGTACTTC. Protein: CASIGGGRNEQYF. This sequence joins TRBV28 and TRBJ2-7; 8 positions agree with TRBD2. The CDR3 has 13 amino acids. CDR1 MDHEN and CDR2 SYDVKM come from the germline V gene. V lost 9 bases to trimming and J lost 5 bases; unmatched junction nucleotides: 9.

DNA for the CDR3: TGCGCCAGCAACCTCGGGGGAGGGACTGAAGCTTTCTTT. It codes for CASNLGGGTEAFF. The chain has TRBV5-1 and TRBJ1-1, with a weak D call TRBD1 (5 bases). This CDR3 has 13 amino acids. The V and J ends lost 6 bases and 5 bases respectively, with 14 bases between them. Germline V gene data show CDR1 as SGHRS and CDR2 as YFSETQ.

This clone was observed a single time. This sequence joins TRBV6-4 and TRBJ1-3, with 7 positions matching TRBD1. Germline assignment: CDR1 MRHNA and CDR2 SNTAGT. This CDR3 spans 21 amino acids. The V segment lost 2 bases and the J segment 0 bases; nucleotides outside the gene matches: 19. The CDR3 region is CASSDPGDRAGTLYSGNTIYF. The CDR3 DNA is TGTGCCAGCAGTGACCCCGGCGACAGGGCCGGGACTCTGTACTCTGGAAACACCATATATTTT.

The V and J genes are TRBV29-1 and TRBJ2-5; the D gene is possibly TRBD1 (8 bases). Germline CDR1 and CDR2: SQVTM and ANQGSEA. The CDR3 spans 12 residues. V shed 5 bases and J shed 7 bases, with 14 bases lying between them. Here the CDR3 reads CSVLTGGATQYF. As DNA, the CDR3 is TGCAGCGTTTTAACAGGGGGGGCGACCCAGTACTTC.

The CDR3 loop reads CATSAGSATAGYEQYF. DNA for the CDR3: TGTGCCACCAGCGCGGGTTCTGCCACAGCAGGCTACGAGCAGTACTTC. This chain connects TRBV15 to TRBJ2-7, with a possible D match to TRBD2 (5 bases). The ends were cut back, 5 bases at V and 3 bases at J, with 20 bases in the middle. Per the germline V gene, CDR1 is LNHNV and CDR2 is YYDKDF (reference sequence). This CDR3 has 16 residues.

The chain joins TRBV7-3 to TRBJ2-1; D is perhaps TRBD2 (5 bases). Per the germline V gene, CDR1 is SGHTA and CDR2 is FQGTGA. Trimming shortened V by 5 bases and J by 9 bases, and 17 bases separated the two germline ends. The CDR3 runs to 14 residues. The CDR3 loop is CASSASSPSGEQFF. The CDR3 DNA follows: TGTGCCAGCAGCGCTTCTAGCCCCTCGGGTGAGCAGTTCTTC.

The chain uses TRBV9 and TRBJ2-3; D possibly corresponds to TRBD1 (6 bases). The CDR3 has 15 amino acids. Trimming left V 4 bases short and J 1 base short, with 13 bases between. CDR1 and CDR2 from the germline V gene are SGDLS and YYNGEE. CDR3 bases: TGTGCCAGCAGCCCACGTGAGGGGGGCACAGATACGCAGTATTTT. This gives the protein CASSPREGGTDTQYF.

The chain combines TRBV28 with TRBJ2-2; D not resolved. CDR1 MDHEN and CDR2 SYDVKM come from the germline V gene. The CDR3 loop spans 15 amino acids. V was clipped by 4 bases and J by 3 bases, with 12 bases between them. CDR3 region: CASSSSADYTGELFF. The CDR3 nucleotides are TGTGCCAGCAGTTCGTCGGCGGATTACACCGGGGAGCTGTTTTTT.

The rearrangement uses TRBV9 and TRBJ2-2; D not certain. V was trimmed by 0 bases and J by 1 base, leaving 10 bases between them. The germline V gene has CDR1 SGDLS and CDR2 YYNGEE. This CDR3 has 16 residues. CDR3 DNA sequence: TGTGCCAGCAGCGTAGGGGCCAGCATGAACACCGGGGAGCTGTTTTTT. Its translation is CASSVGASMNTGELFF.

The chain is built from TRBV6-1 and TRBJ2-7; D gene ambiguous. The length of the CDR3 is 16 residues. From germline, CDR1 is MNHNS and CDR2 SASEGT. V was clipped by 0 bases and J by 0 bases, with 12 bases between them. This CDR3 reads CASSEARSPPSYEQYF. CDR3 DNA: TGTGCCAGCAGTGAAGCTAGGAGCCCCCCCTCCTACGAGCAGTACTTC.

The genes are TRBV7-6 and TRBJ1-2; D is unclear. The germline CDR1 and CDR2 sequences are SGHVS and FNYEAQ. Trimming shortened V by 1 base and J by 4 bases, and 13 bases separated the two germline ends. CDR3 length equals 15 residues. The CDR3 here is CASSLDEKRLYGYTF. As DNA, the CDR3 is TGTGCCAGCAGCTTAGATGAAAAACGACTCTATGGCTACACCTTC.

The chain couples TRBV27 to TRBJ2-5; D gene uncertain. The CDR3 loop spans 11 amino acids. Germline lookup yields CDR1 MNHEY and CDR2 SMNVEV (reference sequence). Trimming pared 8 bases from V and 5 bases from J, leaving 9 bases between. Here the CDR3 reads CASPVLETQYF. Here the CDR3 DNA reads TGTGCCAGCCCCGTTTTGGAGACCCAGTACTTC.